This section outlines one T cell receptor (beta chain) sequence together with its context. This record belongs to a study of blood T cell repertoires in COVID-19. Study overall: The United States, Italy and Spain supplied acute and convalescent COVID-19 samples.

Sequencing used immunoSEQ multiplex PCR; TCRdb keeps in-frame clones, though not all of them. The sample lists approximately 61,000 clones, around four fifths occurring once. This sequence originates from an older man with acute or convalescent COVID-19. Sequenced: peripheral blood.

The CDR3 loop reads CASSELKTGGLVRGNEKLFF. The CDR3 DNA sequence: TGTGCCAGCAGTGAACTGAAGACAGGGGGTTTAGTTCGTGGTAATGAAAAACTGTTTTTT. The chain carries TRBV6-1 and TRBJ1-4, with 9 bases matching TRBD1. Trimming removed 2 bases from V and 4 bases from J; junction bases left unmatched: 17. Looked up from germline, CDR1 is MNHNS and CDR2 is SASEGT. This CDR3 has 20 residues.